A selection of T cell receptor beta chains follows, all from one sample in a study of blood T cell repertoires in COVID-19. TCRdb's table, derived via immunoSEQ multiplex PCR, lists solely in-frame clones and lacks some. The sample has 150,000 or so clones, over 75% seen once; the top ten hold about an eighth. The specimen sequenced was peripheral blood. The receptors were sampled from a man aged 18-30 years with COVID-19, enrolled during active disease. CDR3s include the opening cysteine and the closing phenylalanine or tryptophan. The order of the fields is J gene, clone size, V gene, CDR3 protein. Clone size is not always given. Where it is, it says once, few, many or a class for expanded clones.

J: TRBJ2-2; size: NA; V: TRBV4-3; CDR3: CASSQDRGRNTGELFF
J: TRBJ2-5; size: NA; V: TRBV3-1/TRBV3-2; CDR3: CASSPGTSGVGLQETQYF
J: TRBJ2-7; size: NA; V: TRBV25-1; CDR3: CASSDRGSAYEQYF
J: TRBJ2-2; size: NA; V: TRBV28; CDR3: CASSYSGELFF
J: TRBJ2-7; size: NA; V: TRBV24-1; CDR3: CATSVAGGPINEQYF
J: TRBJ2-5; size: NA; V: TRBV7-2; CDR3: CASSSGGRAGETQYF
J: TRBJ2-1; size: NA; V: TRBV5-8; CDR3: CASSLTSNEQFF
J: TRBJ2-7; size: few; V: TRBV2; CDR3: CASSERGLAYEQYF
J: TRBJ2-5; size: NA; V: TRBV25-1; CDR3: CASHRGQETQYF
J: TRBJ1-1; size: few; V: TRBV5-4; CDR3: CASSSGQSEAFF
J: TRBJ1-5; size: once; V: TRBV3-1/TRBV3-2; CDR3: CASSQRTGGNQPQHF
J: TRBJ2-5; size: NA; V: TRBV7-2; CDR3: CASIPDPGTGIRETQYF
J: TRBJ2-7; size: NA; V: TRBV7-8; CDR3: CASSPRRPSNEQYF
J: TRBJ2-7; size: once; V: TRBV4-3; CDR3: CASSQDSPAPGTPHFYEQYF
J: TRBJ2-1; size: NA; V: TRBV28; CDR3: CASSSRSSLAEFF
J: TRBJ1-2; size: NA; V: TRBV5-1; CDR3: CASSLGGGSNYGYTF
J: TRBJ2-3; size: once; V: TRBV5-1; CDR3: CASSSGTSGSTDTQYF
J: TRBJ1-1; size: NA; V: TRBV7-9; CDR3: CASSLAAGEGPEAFF
J: TRBJ2-1; size: NA; V: TRBV28; CDR3: CAFSGSGVHNEQFF
J: TRBJ2-7; size: NA; V: TRBV6-2/TRBV6-3; CDR3: CASSSGEQYF